This is a list of T cell receptor beta chains from one sample in a study of cytomegalovirus exposure and HLA in healthy donors. The protocol was immunoSEQ multiplex PCR, while the TCRdb copy is restricted to in-frame clones and leaves out a portion. The table includes 250,000 or so clones, approximately 91% detected once. The sample consisted of PBMCs. These receptors were obtained from a girl aged 2 to 10 in good health and CMV-seronegative. CDR3s include the opening cysteine and the closing phenylalanine or tryptophan. A D gene is named only where the DNA matches it firmly. Size is omitted from some rows. Given values are once, few, many or a class for expanded clones.

14	TRBD1	.	TRBV9	TRBJ1-2	CASSPSTGIRGYTF	TGTGCCAGCAGCCCCTCGACAGGGATTAGAGGCTACACCTTC
13	.	.	TRBV19	TRBJ1-2	CASSISRADGYTF	TGTGCCAGTAGTATAAGCAGGGCGGATGGCTACACCTTC
15	.	.	TRBV6-1	TRBJ2-7	CASSEVPGGSYEQYF	TGTGCCAGCAGTGAAGTCCCCGGGGGATCCTACGAGCAGTACTTC
13	.	.	TRBV18	TRBJ2-3	CASSSPITDTQYF	TGTGCCAGCTCATCTCCTATCACAGATACGCAGTATTTT
15	TRBD2	.	TRBV19	TRBJ2-1	CASRRTSGGINEQFF	TGTGCCAGTAGGCGAACTAGCGGGGGGATCAATGAGCAGTTCTTC
15	TRBD1	.	TRBV10-3	TRBJ2-2	CAIKSTGGATGELFF	TGTGCCATCAAATCCACAGGGGGCGCAACCGGGGAGCTGTTTTTT
14	.	.	TRBV9	TRBJ2-3	CASGGGSSTDTQYF	TGTGCATCTGGGGGGGGCTCTAGCACAGATACGCAGTATTTT
12	TRBD1	once	TRBV29-1	TRBJ1-1	CSVRTGNTEAFF	TGCAGCGTCCGGACAGGGAACACTGAAGCTTTCTTT
13	.	.	TRBV19	TRBJ2-7	CASSIWQSYEQYF	TGTGCCAGTAGTATATGGCAGTCCTACGAGCAGTACTTC
14	.	.	TRBV25-1	TRBJ2-7	CASSEWSREYEQYF	TGTGCCAGCAGTGAATGGAGCAGAGAGTACGAGCAGTACTTC
16	.	.	TRBV5-6	TRBJ2-7	CASSFLVVDGQTEQYF	TGTGCCAGCAGCTTTCTCGTGGTCGACGGACAGACCGAGCAGTACTTC
16	.	.	TRBV2	TRBJ1-4	CASSVGGVATNEKLFF	TGTGCCAGCAGTGTGGGGGGGGTTGCAACTAATGAAAAACTGTTTTTT
13	.	.	TRBV6-4	TRBJ2-7	CASSPELHYEQYF	TGTGCCAGCAGTCCTGAATTACACTACGAGCAGTACTTC
12	.	.	TRBV11-2	TRBJ2-3	CASSSLGGTQYF	TGTGCCAGCAGCTCTCTAGGAGGTACGCAGTATTTT
15	TRBD1	.	TRBV5-4	TRBJ2-3	CASSQRTGWTDTQYF	TGTGCCAGCAGCCAGAGGACAGGGTGGACAGATACGCAGTATTTT
14	TRBD1	.	TRBV13	TRBJ1-4	CASSWRDREEKLFF	TGTGCCAGCAGCTGGAGGGACAGGGAGGAAAAACTGTTTTTT
21	TRBD2	.	TRBV29-1	TRBJ2-1	CSAGGTEGLTTGSGRWSEQFF	TGCAGCGCCGGGGGGACCGAGGGTTTGACTACGGGTAGCGGGAGGTGGAGTGAGCAGTTCTTC
12	TRBD1	once	TRBV2	TRBJ2-7	CATLRDSYEQYF	TGTGCCACCCTCCGGGACAGCTACGAGCAGTACTTC
16	.	.	TRBV11-2	TRBJ1-2	CASSLYGQDTNYGYTF	TGTGCCAGCAGCTTATACGGACAAGACACTAACTATGGCTACACCTTC
15	.	.	TRBV4-1	TRBJ2-7	CASSQAAGGNYEQYF	TGCGCCAGCAGCCAAGCGGCAGGTGGAAACTACGAGCAGTACTTC
15	.	.	TRBV5-1	TRBJ2-5	CASSLVETGQETQYF	TGCGCCAGCAGCTTGGTTGAGACAGGACAAGAGACCCAGTACTTC
18	TRBD2	.	TRBV7-8	TRBJ2-4	CASSTPGAGGPGKNIQYF	TGTGCCAGCAGCACCCCTGGGGCGGGGGGGCCTGGCAAAAACATTCAGTACTTC